This T cell receptor (beta chain) was recorded in a study of cytomegalovirus exposure and HLA in healthy donors. In germline, CDR1 is SNHLY, CDR2 FYNNEI. This CDR3 spans 14 amino acids. Between the trimmed V and J ends, which lost 2 bases and 4 bases, there was a span of 11 bases. On this clone: Its antigen is unknown.

This PCR relied on a set of 60 Vbeta primers and 13 Jbeta primers. Assay: immunoSEQ multiplex PCR; the TCRdb copy retains only in-frame clones and omits some. The table records about 200,000 clones, 60% to 80% of them present only once. Study results and limitations: The study designated fewer than 200 TCR beta chains cytomegalovirus-associated.

This TCR was recovered from a man between 18 and 29 years old in good health and CMV-seronegative. The material sequenced was PBMCs. The chain has TRBV2 and TRBJ2-5; D is possibly TRBD2 (6 bases). The CDR3 coding sequence is TGTGCCAGCAGTGAATTTCAGGGAGGAGAGACCCAGTACTTC. Translation: CASSEFQGGETQYF.